The rows below give T cell receptor beta chains drawn from one sample of a study of blood T cell repertoires in COVID-19. The repertoire was sequenced with immunoSEQ multiplex PCR; TCRdb's copy has only in-frame clones and lacks some. The sample holds about 180,000 clones, roughly four fifths seen once. Sequencing input: peripheral blood. These receptors all come from a woman in her 70s with COVID-19, enrolled during active disease. CDR3s include the opening cysteine and the closing phenylalanine or tryptophan. The D gene is left open where the match is weak. Clone sizes are given selectively: once, few, many, or a class where the clone is expanded.

v_call: TRBV5-1; d_call: TRBD1; clone_size: .; j_call: TRBJ2-1; cdr3_aa: CASSSGGGNVYNEQFF; cdr3_nt: TGCGCCAGCAGCTCAGGGGGCGGGAACGTCTACAATGAGCAGTTCTTC
v_call: TRBV19; d_call: .; clone_size: .; j_call: TRBJ2-1; cdr3_aa: CASSIDLGYVEQFF; cdr3_nt: TGTGCCAGTAGTATAGATCTCGGGTACGTTGAGCAGTTCTTC
v_call: TRBV28; d_call: TRBD1; clone_size: .; j_call: TRBJ1-1; cdr3_aa: CASSLSTGSVTEAFF; cdr3_nt: TGTGCCAGCAGTTTGTCGACAGGGTCGGTGACTGAAGCTTTCTTT
v_call: TRBV7-9; d_call: .; clone_size: .; j_call: TRBJ2-3; cdr3_aa: CASSTSRTATTDTQYF; cdr3_nt: TGTGCCAGCAGCACCTCCCGGACAGCGACCACAGATACGCAGTATTTT
v_call: TRBV5-1; d_call: .; clone_size: .; j_call: TRBJ1-6; cdr3_aa: CASSLVQGHSPLHF; cdr3_nt: TGCGCCAGCAGCTTGGTACAGGGTCATTCACCCCTCCACTTT
v_call: TRBV28; d_call: .; clone_size: once; j_call: TRBJ1-3; cdr3_aa: CASTLGRNTIYF; cdr3_nt: TGTGCCAGCACCTTGGGCCGGAACACCATATATTTT
v_call: TRBV11-2; d_call: .; clone_size: .; j_call: TRBJ2-1; cdr3_aa: CASSLDGRGGNEQFF; cdr3_nt: TGTGCCAGCAGCTTAGACGGCAGGGGAGGGAATGAGCAGTTCTTC
v_call: TRBV7-9; d_call: .; clone_size: few; j_call: TRBJ1-4; cdr3_aa: CASSLQQGNEKLFF; cdr3_nt: TGTGCCAGCAGCTTGCAACAGGGAAACGAAAAACTGTTTTTT
v_call: TRBV7-2; d_call: TRBD2; clone_size: .; j_call: TRBJ2-5; cdr3_aa: CASSLGLTGGQETQYF; cdr3_nt: TGTGCCAGCAGCTTAGGACTAACGGGAGGGCAAGAGACCCAGTACTTC
v_call: TRBV3-1/TRBV3-2; d_call: TRBD1; clone_size: .; j_call: TRBJ1-1; cdr3_aa: CASSQESGTGNTEAFF; cdr3_nt: TGTGCCAGCAGCCAAGAGTCCGGGACAGGGAACACTGAAGCTTTCTTT
v_call: TRBV7-2; d_call: TRBD2; clone_size: once; j_call: TRBJ2-1; cdr3_aa: CASSLLAGGRNEQFF; cdr3_nt: TGTGCCAGCAGCTTATTAGCGGGAGGGCGCAATGAGCAGTTCTTC
v_call: TRBV20-1; d_call: TRBD2; clone_size: .; j_call: TRBJ2-1; cdr3_aa: CSASPGLAGIEQFF; cdr3_nt: TGCAGTGCTAGTCCGGGACTAGCGGGAATTGAGCAGTTCTTC
v_call: TRBV11-2; d_call: TRBD1; clone_size: once; j_call: TRBJ2-2; cdr3_aa: CASSEQGAVGELFF; cdr3_nt: TGTGCCAGCAGCGAACAGGGGGCGGTCGGGGAGCTGTTTTTT
v_call: TRBV19; d_call: .; clone_size: .; j_call: TRBJ1-3; cdr3_aa: CASTTPRHGNTIYF; cdr3_nt: TGTGCCAGTACCACTCCGAGGCACGGAAACACCATATATTTT
v_call: TRBV5-1; d_call: TRBD2; clone_size: .; j_call: TRBJ2-7; cdr3_aa: CASSLSGTSYEQYF; cdr3_nt: TGCGCCAGCAGCTTAAGCGGGACCTCCTACGAGCAGTACTTC
v_call: TRBV27; d_call: TRBD1; clone_size: .; j_call: TRBJ2-7; cdr3_aa: CASSLTRWDRAYEQYF; cdr3_nt: TGTGCCAGCAGTTTAACCCGTTGGGACAGGGCCTACGAGCAGTACTTC
v_call: TRBV5-6; d_call: .; clone_size: .; j_call: TRBJ2-7; cdr3_aa: CASSPGTGQHLYEQYF; cdr3_nt: TGTGCCAGCAGCCCAGGGACGGGACAACATCTCTACGAGCAGTACTTC
v_call: TRBV27; d_call: TRBD2; clone_size: .; j_call: TRBJ2-1; cdr3_aa: CASSLLLAGRNEQFF; cdr3_nt: TGTGCCAGCAGTTTATTGCTAGCGGGTAGGAATGAGCAGTTCTTC
v_call: TRBV24-1; d_call: TRBD1; clone_size: .; j_call: TRBJ2-2; cdr3_aa: CATSEPHRGRDTGELFF; cdr3_nt: TGTGCCACCAGTGAGCCCCACAGGGGGCGGGACACCGGGGAGCTGTTTTTT
v_call: TRBV28; d_call: TRBD1; clone_size: .; j_call: TRBJ2-7; cdr3_aa: CASSLPGTGANYEQYF; cdr3_nt: TGTGCCAGCAGTTTACCCGGGACAGGGGCGAACTACGAGCAGTACTTC
v_call: TRBV4-2; d_call: TRBD2; clone_size: .; j_call: TRBJ2-3; cdr3_aa: CASSQDLLAGLTDTQYF; cdr3_nt: TGTGCCAGCAGCCAAGATTTACTAGCGGGCCTCACAGATACGCAGTATTTT
v_call: TRBV6-5; d_call: .; clone_size: .; j_call: TRBJ1-3; cdr3_aa: CASSRSRDSGNTIYF; cdr3_nt: TGTGCCAGCAGCCGAAGCAGGGACTCTGGAAACACCATATATTTT
v_call: TRBV18; d_call: TRBD1; clone_size: .; j_call: TRBJ1-5; cdr3_aa: CASSPALGQGNQPQHF; cdr3_nt: TGTGCCAGCTCACCAGCCCTAGGACAGGGCAATCAGCCCCAGCATTTT
v_call: TRBV19; d_call: TRBD1; clone_size: .; j_call: TRBJ1-2; cdr3_aa: CASSGGTGRVFYGYTF; cdr3_nt: TGTGCCAGTAGTGGAGGGACAGGGAGGGTTTTCTATGGCTACACCTTC
v_call: TRBV10-1; d_call: TRBD2; clone_size: .; j_call: TRBJ2-7; cdr3_aa: CASSASGTPYEQYF; cdr3_nt: TGCGCCAGCAGTGCTAGCGGGACCCCCTACGAGCAGTACTTC
v_call: TRBV2; d_call: .; clone_size: .; j_call: TRBJ1-5; cdr3_aa: CASSDGRGLGNQPQHF; cdr3_nt: TGTGCCAGCAGTGATGGACGGGGTTTGGGCAATCAGCCCCAGCATTTT
v_call: TRBV27; d_call: .; clone_size: .; j_call: TRBJ1-5; cdr3_aa: CASSAFQGDNQPQHF; cdr3_nt: TGTGCCAGCAGCGCCTTTCAGGGTGACAATCAGCCCCAGCATTTT
v_call: TRBV12-3/TRBV12-4; d_call: TRBD1; clone_size: .; j_call: TRBJ2-7; cdr3_aa: CASSYRGLLRRF; cdr3_nt: TGTGCCAGCAGTTACAGGGGGCTGTTAAGGCGGTTC
v_call: TRBV2; d_call: .; clone_size: .; j_call: TRBJ2-1; cdr3_aa: CASTVARSEQFF; cdr3_nt: TGTGCCAGCACGGTCGCGAGAAGCGAGCAGTTCTTC
v_call: TRBV19; d_call: .; clone_size: .; j_call: TRBJ2-1; cdr3_aa: CASREGRGIYNEQFF; cdr3_nt: TGTGCCAGCCGCGAGGGCCGGGGAATCTACAATGAGCAGTTCTTC
v_call: TRBV3-1/TRBV3-2; d_call: TRBD2; clone_size: .; j_call: TRBJ2-4; cdr3_aa: CASSQDLGGRKGGKNIQYF; cdr3_nt: TGTGCCAGCAGCCAAGATCTTGGCGGGAGGAAGGGTGGCAAAAACATTCAGTACTTC
v_call: TRBV18; d_call: TRBD2; clone_size: .; j_call: TRBJ2-3; cdr3_aa: CASSSLGLAKTDTQYF; cdr3_nt: TGTGCCAGCTCATCATTGGGACTAGCGAAAACAGATACGCAGTATTTT
v_call: TRBV12-3/TRBV12-4; d_call: TRBD1; clone_size: few; j_call: TRBJ2-7; cdr3_aa: CASSWDSKDEQYF; cdr3_nt: TGTGCCAGCAGTTGGGACAGCAAGGACGAGCAGTACTTC
v_call: TRBV7-2; d_call: .; clone_size: few; j_call: TRBJ2-2; cdr3_aa: CASSPVGAHGELFF; cdr3_nt: TGTGCCAGCAGCCCGGTAGGGGCCCACGGGGAGCTGTTTTTT
v_call: TRBV24-1; d_call: .; clone_size: .; j_call: TRBJ2-1; cdr3_aa: CATSDSKPRDRLSYNEQFF; cdr3_nt: TGTGCCACCAGTGATTCGAAGCCAAGAGACAGACTCTCCTACAATGAGCAGTTCTTC
v_call: TRBV29-1; d_call: .; clone_size: .; j_call: TRBJ2-1; cdr3_aa: CSVEGGHRVYNEQFF; cdr3_nt: TGCAGCGTTGAAGGGGGGCACCGAGTCTACAATGAGCAGTTCTTC
v_call: TRBV6-5; d_call: TRBD1; clone_size: .; j_call: TRBJ1-6; cdr3_aa: CASSFSEQGVNSPLHF; cdr3_nt: TGTGCCAGCAGTTTTTCTGAACAGGGGGTTAATTCACCCCTCCACTTT
v_call: TRBV19; d_call: TRBD1; clone_size: .; j_call: TRBJ1-5; cdr3_aa: CASSNTGVQPQHF; cdr3_nt: TGTGCCAGTAGCAATACAGGGGTCCAGCCCCAGCATTTT
v_call: TRBV18; d_call: .; clone_size: .; j_call: TRBJ1-1; cdr3_aa: CASSPLPSGVNTEAFF; cdr3_nt: TGTGCCAGCTCACCACTTCCTTCGGGGGTGAACACTGAAGCTTTCTTT
v_call: TRBV19; d_call: TRBD1; clone_size: once; j_call: TRBJ2-1; cdr3_aa: CASSVTGGVYNEQFF; cdr3_nt: TGTGCCAGTAGCGTGACAGGGGGCGTATACAATGAGCAGTTCTTC